This T cell receptor (beta chain) was sequenced during a study of blood T cell repertoires in COVID-19. Sequenced by immunoSEQ multiplex PCR; TCRdb stores in-frame clones only, minus some. The data contain approximately 210,000 clones, approximately 81% of them singletons. Trimming stripped 1 base from V and 2 bases from J, with 9 bases between. The CDR3 totals 15 residues. The germline V gene encodes CDR1 SGHRS and CDR2 YFSETQ. The TCR originated in a woman of 80 years or more with acute or convalescent COVID-19. Material: peripheral blood. The gene calls are TRBV5-1 and TRBJ1-4; D remains unclear. CDR3: CASSLTAGTNEKLFF. DNA of the CDR3: TGCGCCAGCAGCTTGACCGCGGGGACTAATGAAAAACTGTTTTTT.